These 30 T cell receptor beta chains were all obtained from the same sample, sequenced in a study of T cell changes during pregnancy in multiple sclerosis. Using immunoSEQ multiplex PCR, the repertoire was profiled, and TCRdb retains in-frame clones only, with some absent. The data contain just under 65,000 clones, roughly 88% of them singletons. This specimen consisted of peripheral blood, obtained in the second trimester of pregnancy. The source is a female donor in good health, enrolled as a control in a pregnancy study.

The V call is TRBV5-1, the J call TRBJ2-2, with D perhaps matching TRBD1 (6 bases). The V end lost 2 bases, the J end lost 6 bases, and 8 bases lay between the germline ends. Germline CDR1 is SGHRS and CDR2 is YFSETQ. The CDR3 runs 13 residues. DNA of the CDR3: TGCGCCAGCAGCTTTGGACAGTCCGGGGAGCTGTTTTTT. Amino acids: CASSFGQSGELFF.

The sample holds many counts of this clone. The rearrangement links TRBV4-1 to TRBJ1-4; 7 bases match TRBD1. The length of the CDR3 is 12 residues. The germline V gene encodes CDR1 MGHRA and CDR2 YSYEKL. The V segment lost 7 bases and the J segment 5 bases; nucleotides outside the gene matches: 1. The CDR3 DNA is TGCGCCAGCAACAGGGGAAATGAAAAACTGTTTTTT. It codes for CASNRGNEKLFF.

The gene calls are TRBV30 and TRBJ1-2; a possible D gene is TRBD1 (6 bases). The CDR3 spans 12 residues. Per germline, CDR1 GTSNPN and CDR2 SVGIG (reference sequence). The V end lost 4 bases, the J end lost 4 bases, and 10 bases lay between the germline ends. CDR3 residues: CAWTGTPYGYTF. DNA of the CDR3: TGTGCCTGGACCGGGACACCCTATGGCTACACCTTC.

This clone has just a few counts. The chain joins TRBV7-2 to TRBJ1-3; a possible D gene is TRBD1 (5 bases). Germline values: CDR1 SGHTA, CDR2 FQGNSA. The V and J ends lost 5 bases and 2 bases respectively, with 13 bases between them. The CDR3 is 15 amino acids. This CDR3 reads CASSLPGGTGNTIYF. The CDR3, as DNA: TGTGCCAGCAGCCTCCCGGGGGGGACTGGAAACACCATATATTTT. The variable domain in full, completed from reference TRBV7-2 and TRBJ1-3, reads GAGVSQSPSNKVTEKGKDVELRCDPISGHTALYWYRQSLGQGLEFLIYFQGNSAPDKSGLPSDRFSAERTGGSVSTLTIQRTQQEDSAVYLCASSLPGGTGNTIYFGEGSWLTVV.

This chain joins TRBV5-1 and TRBJ2-3; 9 bases agree with TRBD2. Germline values: CDR1 SGHRS, CDR2 YFSETQ. This CDR3 region has 15 residues. V shed 0 bases, J shed 5 bases, and the junction held 4 bases outside the gene matches. DNA for the CDR3: TGCGCCAGCAGCTTGGGGCGGGGGGGCCAAGATACGCAGTATTTT. It translates to CASSLGRGGQDTQYF.

The chain has TRBV7-9 and TRBJ2-3; 9 bases match TRBD2. V dropped 4 bases and J dropped 0; count of bases not matched to a gene: 2. This CDR3 spans 15 amino acids. Looked up from germline, CDR1 is SEHNR and CDR2 is FQNEAQ (reference sequence). The CDR3 protein is CASSSSGISTDTQYF. Here the CDR3 DNA reads TGTGCCAGCAGCTCTAGCGGGATAAGCACAGATACGCAGTATTTT.

The J gene is TRBJ2-7, the V gene TRBV10-3; D uncertain. Germline-derived CDR1 and CDR2 are ENHRY and SYGVKD. The V and J ends lost 6 bases and 6 bases respectively, with 9 bases between them. The CDR3 is 11 amino acids. The DNA for the CDR3 is TGTGCCATCAGCCAGTCGGGCGAGCAGTACTTC. This gives the protein CAISQSGEQYF.

The chain uses TRBV28 and TRBJ2-1; 9 bases map to TRBD2. Germline V lookup: CDR1 MDHEN, CDR2 SYDVKM. Losses at the gene ends were 3 bases for V and 9 bases for J; bases not matched to a gene: 15. The CDR3 spans 17 residues. CDR3 protein: CASSLGFGGRALFEQFF. CDR3 DNA sequence: TGTGCCAGCAGTTTGGGTTTCGGCGGGAGGGCCCTATTTGAGCAGTTCTTC.

This chain connects TRBV6-5 to TRBJ2-7; perhaps TRBD1 as D (6 bases). V was shortened by 5 bases and J by 0 bases, with 11 bases between the two germline ends. CDR3 size: 14 residues. CDR1 and CDR2 from the germline V gene are MNHEY and SVGAGI. DNA of the CDR3: TGTGCCAGCAGTCACCGGGACAACTCCTACGAGCAGTACTTC. Encoded protein: CASSHRDNSYEQYF.

The rearrangement joins TRBV18 to TRBJ2-3; 9 nucleotides match TRBD1. J was trimmed by 4 bases and V by 3 bases; bases with no gene match: 5. Germline assignment: CDR1 KGHSH and CDR2 LQKENI. This CDR3 spans 15 amino acids. This CDR3 reads CASSPGQGWSDTQYF. CDR3 DNA sequence: TGTGCCAGCTCACCGGGACAGGGTTGGTCAGATACGCAGTATTTT.

The chain joins TRBV28 to TRBJ2-2, with 9 bases lining up with TRBD1. Per germline, CDR1 MDHEN and CDR2 SYDVKM. The CDR3 is made up of 16 amino acids. The J segment lost 6 bases and the V segment lost 5 bases, leaving 10 bases of the junction unmatched. The CDR3: CASSTAGTGISGELFF. The CDR3 region has the DNA TGTGCCAGCAGTACCGCCGGGACAGGGATCTCCGGGGAGCTGTTTTTT.

The CDR3 sequence is CASISGGTGELFF. The CDR3, as DNA: TGTGCCAGCATCTCGGGGGGGACCGGGGAGCTGTTTTTT. The V call is TRBV28, the J call TRBJ2-2; 8 bases fit TRBD2. Germline trimming cut 7 bases from V and 5 bases from J; bases unmatched to any gene: 3. CDR3 size: 13 residues. Germline-derived CDR1 and CDR2 are MDHEN and SYDVKM.

The chain is built from TRBV10-1 and TRBJ1-2, with unresolved D. Per the germline V gene, CDR1 is WNHNN and CDR2 is SYGVQD (reference sequence). Trimming took off 7 bases at V and 7 bases at J, with 19 bases between the two ends. This CDR3 comprises 14 residues. The CDR3 coding sequence is TGCGCCAGCACATACCGGGAAGGGCAGACTGGCTACACCTTC. As protein: CASTYREGQTGYTF.

CDR3 bases: TGTGCCAGAAAGAACGGAGGATACACCTTC. This sequence encodes CARKNGGYTF. The chain joins TRBV5-3 to TRBJ1-2; D remains unclear. TRBV5-3 carries the ORF label, with uncertain function. V dropped 6 bases and J dropped 11 bases, with 11 bases sitting between them. This CDR3 is 10 amino acids long.

The V and J genes are TRBV5-6 and TRBJ1-2; D is possibly TRBD1 (6 bases). V lost 4 bases and J lost 4, with 14 bases in between. The germline CDR1 and CDR2 sequences are SGHDT and YYEEEE. The CDR3 sequence is 14 residues long. CDR3 region: CASSPGTIGYGYTF. CDR3 in DNA: TGTGCCAGCAGCCCCGGGACAATAGGCTATGGCTACACCTTC.

The V call is TRBV6-5, the J call TRBJ2-3; D not certain. The CDR3 runs 14 residues. V gave up 3 bases and J gave up 1 base, with 8 bases separating them. Germline CDR1 MNHEY, CDR2 SVGAGI. In nucleotides, the CDR3 is TGTGCCAGCAGTTATGGGCTGGGCACAGATACGCAGTATTTT. Its translation: CASSYGLGTDTQYF.

The CDR3 loop reads CASSHPKYWQGHNTGELFF. The CDR3 DNA reads TGCGCCAGCAGCCACCCCAAGTATTGGCAGGGCCACAACACCGGGGAGCTGTTTTTT. The J gene is TRBJ2-2, the V gene TRBV4-1, with a possible D match to TRBD1 (5 bases). CDR3 length equals 19 residues. With 3 bases removed from V and 2 bases from J, the gap between germline ends came to 22 bases. Looked up from germline, CDR1 is MGHRA and CDR2 is YSYEKL.

J is TRBJ1-1 and V is TRBV20-1, with D possibly being TRBD1 (5 bases). The germline V gene has CDR1 DFQATT and CDR2 SNEGSKA (reference sequence). This CDR3 spans 10 amino acids. V lost 8 bases to trimming and J lost 5 bases, with 9 bases between them. CDR3 sequence reads: CSFKGTEAFF. CDR3 nucleotide sequence: TGCAGTTTTAAGGGGACTGAAGCTTTCTTT.

V gene TRBV9 combines with J gene TRBJ2-5, with D perhaps TRBD2 (6 bases). V was clipped by 0 bases and J by 9 bases, with 21 bases between them. The germline V gene has CDR1 SGDLS and CDR2 YYNGEE. This CDR3 region has 16 residues. CDR3 loop: CASSVEGTPGVGAQYF. In nucleotides, the CDR3 is TGTGCCAGCAGCGTAGAAGGGACTCCGGGAGTCGGGGCCCAGTACTTC.

The V gene is TRBV7-9, the J gene TRBJ2-1, with D maybe TRBD2 (7 bases). Germline V CDR1 and CDR2: SEHNR, FQNEAQ (reference sequence). V was clipped by 5 bases and J by 7 bases, with 18 bases between them. The CDR3 sequence is 15 residues long. CDR3 loop: CASSLWGGVLNEQFF. The CDR3 DNA sequence: TGTGCCAGCAGCCTCTGGGGGGGCGTCTTGAATGAGCAGTTCTTC.

A remark on this clone: One junction end does not reproduce the germline sequence, and a read error may be involved. The gene calls are TRBV27 and TRBJ2-7, with D possibly TRBD2 on 6 matching bases. Germline values: CDR1 MNHEY, CDR2 SMNVEV (reference sequence). CDR3 size: 15 residues. The CDR3 bases are TGTGCCAGCAGCTTATCGAATTGGGGGGTAGAAGAGCAGTACTTC. It encodes CASSLSNWGVEEQYF.

This chain links TRBV5-1 with TRBJ2-3; 7 bases line up with TRBD2. The CDR3 length is 13 residues. Trimming removed 2 bases from V and 6 bases from J; junction bases left unmatched: 3. CDR1 SGHRS and CDR2 YFSETQ come from the germline V gene. CDR3 sequence reads: CASSFRGEDTQYF. For the CDR3, the DNA is TGCGCCAGCAGCTTCCGGGGGGAGGATACGCAGTATTTT.

In DNA, the CDR3 is TGTGCCAGCAGCTCCGGGACAGGGGCGGCTGGGGCCAACGTCCTGACTTTC. Its protein product is CASSSGTGAAGANVLTF. The rearrangement links TRBV11-3 to TRBJ2-6; TRBD1 aligns across 10 bases. V lost 4 bases to trimming and J lost 2 bases; unmatched junction nucleotides: 5. Germline CDR1 and CDR2: SGHNT and YENEEA. The CDR3 covers 17 residues.

The rearrangement links TRBV5-4 to TRBJ2-5; a weak D match, TRBD1 (5 bases). The CDR3 consists of 13 residues. CDR1 is SGHNT, CDR2 YYREEE, per germline (reference sequence). V lost 4 bases to trimming and J lost 5 bases, with 12 bases between them. CDR3: CASSHQGRETQYF. The CDR3 region has the DNA TGTGCCAGCAGCCACCAGGGAAGGGAGACCCAGTACTTC.

Worth noting for this clone: Other DNA sequences from this sample encode an identical CDR3 as well. J is TRBJ1-1 and V is TRBV28, with D unresolved. The germline CDR1 and CDR2 sequences are MDHEN and SYDVKM. This CDR3 contains 12 residues. V was clipped by 5 bases and J by 4 bases, with 8 bases between them. In DNA form, the CDR3 reads TGTGCCAGCAGTACCGGGAGCACTGAAGCTTTCTTT. Translating gives CASSTGSTEAFF.

The rearrangement joins TRBV4-2 to TRBJ2-1, with a weak D call TRBD2 (6 bases). The CDR3 is made up of 21 amino acids. Trimming took 0 bases from V and 7 from J, leaving 31 bases between them. CDR1 LGHNA and CDR2 YNFKEQ come from the germline V gene. The CDR3 sequence is CASSQEVGASGLLQAGNEQFF. The CDR3 nucleotides read TGTGCCAGCAGCCAAGAAGTGGGCGCGTCGGGGTTACTCCAGGCGGGGAATGAGCAGTTCTTC.

This sequence joins TRBV29-1 and TRBJ1-2, with a possible D match to TRBD1 (5 bases). Germline loops: CDR1 SQVTM, CDR2 ANQGSEA. This CDR3 is 12 amino acids long. Trimming stripped 5 bases from V and 3 bases from J, with 10 bases between. The CDR3 sequence is CSVQTDYYGYTF. For the CDR3, the DNA is TGCAGCGTTCAGACAGATTACTATGGCTACACCTTC.

V usage is TRBV7-9 and J usage is TRBJ2-7; TRBD2 matches at 8 bases. In germline, CDR1 is SEHNR, CDR2 FQNEAQ (reference sequence). V gave up 2 bases and J gave up 4 bases; unmatched junction bases: 13. CDR3 size: 17 residues. Here the CDR3 DNA reads TGTGCCAGCAGCTTAACCCTATCCACTAGCGGATTTTACGAGCAGTACTTC. Translated: CASSLTLSTSGFYEQYF. Together with reference TRBV7-9 and TRBJ2-7, the CDR3 gives the full variable domain: DTGVSQNPRHKITKRGQNVTFRCDPISEHNRLYWYRQTLGQGPEFLTYFQNEAQLEKSRLLSDRFSAERPKGSFSTLEIQRTEQGDSAMYLCASSLTLSTSGFYEQYFGPGTRLTVT.

V is TRBV18 and J is TRBJ2-1; 13 positions agree with TRBD2. Germline trimming cut 5 bases from V and 9 bases from J; bases unmatched to any gene: 7. The CDR3 spans 15 residues. The germline V gene has CDR1 KGHSH and CDR2 LQKENI. The CDR3 loop reads CASSAPGLAGTEQFF. The CDR3 nucleotides are TGTGCCAGCTCAGCTCCGGGACTAGCGGGAACTGAGCAGTTCTTC.

This clone was detected once. This chain joins TRBV4-1 and TRBJ2-1; 10 bases line up with TRBD1. The V gene's germline CDR1 is MGHRA and CDR2 YSYEKL. The CDR3 is 16 amino acids. V lost 4 bases to trimming and J lost 6 bases; unmatched junction nucleotides: 9. The CDR3 DNA reads as TGCGCCAGCAGCCCCCCCCGGGACAGGGGTGGCAATGAGCAGTTCTTC. It encodes CASSPPRDRGGNEQFF.